The rows below give T cell receptor beta chains drawn from one sample of a study of shared clonotypes between healthy human individuals. TCRdb keeps only in-frame clones here, not all; method: immunoSEQ multiplex PCR. The profile shows millions of clones, just over 90% of them singletons. Specimen: naive CD4+ T cells sorted from blood. The origin of the receptors is a man aged 18 to 29 in good health. Each CDR3 is given with its conserved first and last residue. A D gene is named only where the DNA matches it firmly.

v_gene,j_gene,d_gene,CDR3nt,CDR3aa
TRBV7-2,TRBJ2-1,TRBD2,TGTGCCAGCAGCTATTCCAGCGGGACCTCGCATGAGCAGTTCTTC,CASSYSSGTSHEQFF
TRBV5-6,TRBJ2-3,.,TGTGCCAGCAGCTTGGGCGGGGCCACAGATACGCAGTATTTT,CASSLGGATDTQYF
TRBV2,TRBJ1-4,.,TGTGCCAGCAGTGGCGACAGATCTAATGAAAAACTGTTTTTT,CASSGDRSNEKLFF
TRBV7-2,TRBJ2-3,.,TGTGCCAGCAGCCCCCCCCGGGGTAGCGACGGGGGAGATACGCAGTATTTT,CASSPPRGSDGGDTQYF
TRBV5-6,TRBJ1-3,.,TGTGCCAGCAGCTTGTGGCAGATCTCTGGAAACACCATATATTTT,CASSLWQISGNTIYF
TRBV30,TRBJ1-2,.,TGTGCCTGGAGTAGAATATCACAGGCAACTGAGGGCTACACCTTC,CAWSRISQATEGYTF
TRBV30,TRBJ1-6,.,TGTGCCTGGAGTGTAGAATTAAACTTACCCCTCCACTTT,CAWSVELNLPLHF
TRBV4-1,TRBJ2-3,.,TGCGCCAGCAGCCAAGAAGGGACGGCAGGGTTGACAGATACGCAGTATTTT,CASSQEGTAGLTDTQYF
TRBV6-5,TRBJ1-1,.,TGTGCCAGCAGCCCTACAGTGAACACTGAAGCTTTCTTT,CASSPTVNTEAFF
TRBV19,TRBJ2-3,TRBD2,TGTGCCAGTAGTTCCGGGACTAGCGGGAGAAAAGATACGCAGTATTTT,CASSSGTSGRKDTQYF
TRBV5-4,TRBJ1-6,.,TGTGCCAGCAGCTTGAGGGAGACCGATAATTCACCCCTCCACTTT,CASSLRETDNSPLHF
TRBV29-1,TRBJ2-3,TRBD2,TGCAGCGACCGACTAGCGGGAGCGCCAGATACGCAGTATTTT,CSDRLAGAPDTQYF
TRBV27,TRBJ2-7,.,TGTGCCAGCAGTTCAACAGGCCTCTCCTACGAGCAGTACTTC,CASSSTGLSYEQYF
TRBV6-5,TRBJ1-2,.,TGTGCCAGCAGTCGGACTGACTATGGCTACACCTTC,CASSRTDYGYTF
TRBV7-8,TRBJ2-1,.,TGTGCCAGCAGCCCAGCTTATGAGCAGTTCTTC,CASSPAYEQFF
TRBV19,TRBJ1-3,.,TGTGCCAGTAGTGTGCGGATCTCTGGAAACACCATATATTTT,CASSVRISGNTIYF
TRBV5-1,TRBJ2-5,TRBD2,TGCGCCAGCAGCTCCGGGGAGGGACAAGAGACCCAGTACTTC,CASSSGEGQETQYF
TRBV18,TRBJ2-3,.,TGTGCCAGCTCACCTCTCGGGGCACTCACAGATACGCAGTATTTT,CASSPLGALTDTQYF
TRBV6-5,TRBJ1-3,.,TGTGCCAGCAGTTACTCGGTGACACTCGGAAACACCATATATTTT,CASSYSVTLGNTIYF
TRBV7-3,TRBJ1-1,.,TGTGCCAGCAGCTTAAATGGGGACACCATGAACACTGAAGCTTTCTTT,CASSLNGDTMNTEAFF
TRBV11-2,TRBJ1-1,.,TGTGCCAGCAGCCCCGTGTGGGAGAACACTGAAGCTTTCTTT,CASSPVWENTEAFF
TRBV4-3,TRBJ2-3,.,TGCGCCAGCAGCCAAGAAGAGTCTCGGGGGCCAGATACGCAGTATTTT,CASSQEESRGPDTQYF
TRBV4-3,TRBJ2-1,TRBD1,TGCGCCAGCAGCCAAGAAGTCGACAGGGGCTACAATGAGCAGTTCTTC,CASSQEVDRGYNEQFF
TRBV27,TRBJ2-7,TRBD2,TGTGCCAGCAGTTTTAGAGGGCTAGCGGGGGCGTACGAGCAGTACTTC,CASSFRGLAGAYEQYF
TRBV6-1,TRBJ2-5,.,TGTGCCAGCAGTGAATCCATTCCCACGCAAGAGACCCAGTACTTC,CASSESIPTQETQYF
TRBV7-9,TRBJ1-1,.,TGTGCCAGCAGCATTGGGATGGGCAGACAAGCTTTCTTT,CASSIGMGRQAFF
TRBV30,TRBJ2-7,TRBD2,TGTGCCTGGAAATCTGAAGCGGGACTCTCCTACGAGCAGTACTTC,CAWKSEAGLSYEQYF
TRBV19,TRBJ1-4,TRBD1,TGTGCCAGTGGCCAGGGGGCAACTAATGAAAAACTGTTTTTT,CASGQGATNEKLFF
TRBV7-2,TRBJ2-4,TRBD1,TGTGCCAGCAGCCAAGGATGGACAGGGGCGAGGCCCAAAAACATTCAGTACTTC,CASSQGWTGARPKNIQYF
TRBV6-6,TRBJ2-7,.,TGTGCCAGTACCCCGGGACAAGCTTACGAGCAGTACTTC,CASTPGQAYEQYF
TRBV6-6,TRBJ1-5,.,TGTGCCAGCAGTTATCTAGTCAGGGATCAGCCCCAGCATTTT,CASSYLVRDQPQHF